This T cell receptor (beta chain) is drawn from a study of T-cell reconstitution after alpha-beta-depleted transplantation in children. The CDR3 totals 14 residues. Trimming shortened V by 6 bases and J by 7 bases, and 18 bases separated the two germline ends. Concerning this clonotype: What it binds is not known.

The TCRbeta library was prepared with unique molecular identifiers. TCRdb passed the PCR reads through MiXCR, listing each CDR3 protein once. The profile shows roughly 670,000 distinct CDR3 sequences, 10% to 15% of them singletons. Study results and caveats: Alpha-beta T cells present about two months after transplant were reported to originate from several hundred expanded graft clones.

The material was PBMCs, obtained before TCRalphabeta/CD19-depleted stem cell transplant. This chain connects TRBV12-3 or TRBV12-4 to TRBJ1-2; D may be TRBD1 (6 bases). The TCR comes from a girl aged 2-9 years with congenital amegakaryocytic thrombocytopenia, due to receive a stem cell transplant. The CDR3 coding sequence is TGTGCCAGCAGCCGGGACACGGGCAGGACTGGCTACACCTTC. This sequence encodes CASSRDTGRTGYTF.